The rows below give T cell receptor beta chains drawn from one sample of a study of cytomegalovirus exposure and HLA in healthy donors. Some clones are missing from TCRdb's copy, which holds only in-frame ones; the method was immunoSEQ multiplex PCR. The sample has 250,000 to 300,000 clones, approximately 83% seen once. Source material: PBMCs. Every receptor here comes from a woman between 18 and 30 years old in good health and CMV-seronegative. Each CDR3 is given with its conserved first and last residue. The order of the fields is J gene, D gene, V gene, clone size, CDR3 protein, CDR3 DNA. A D gene is named only where the DNA matches it firmly. Expanded clones are given a class, and other clones once, few, many or no size at all.

J: TRBJ2-5; D: .; V: TRBV4-3; size: .; CDR3: CASSQGPGETQYF; DNA: TGCGCCAGCAGCCAAGGTCCAGGGGAGACCCAGTACTTC
J: TRBJ1-3; D: TRBD1; V: TRBV7-9; size: .; CDR3: CASSWPDRSSGNTIYF; DNA: TGTGCCAGCAGCTGGCCGGACAGGAGCTCTGGAAACACCATATATTTT
J: TRBJ1-1; D: .; V: TRBV6-5; size: .; CDR3: CASSYRGTTNTEAFF; DNA: TGTGCCAGCAGTTACAGGGGAACCACAAACACTGAAGCTTTCTTT
J: TRBJ2-1; D: TRBD2; V: TRBV19; size: .; CDR3: CASSPHGTSPNEQFF; DNA: TGTGCCAGTAGTCCCCACGGGACTAGTCCGAATGAGCAGTTCTTC
J: TRBJ2-2; D: .; V: TRBV25-1; size: .; CDR3: CASSETAAGWWAGELFF; DNA: TGTGCCAGCAGTGAAACCGCCGCAGGGTGGTGGGCCGGGGAGCTGTTTTTT
J: TRBJ1-5; D: TRBD1; V: TRBV7-2; size: .; CDR3: CASSLTGGNQPQHF; DNA: TGTGCCAGCAGCTTGACAGGGGGGAATCAGCCCCAGCATTTT
J: TRBJ1-2; D: .; V: TRBV30; size: .; CDR3: CAWSVLGQNYGYTF; DNA: TGTGCCTGGAGTGTACTTGGACAGAACTATGGCTACACCTTC
J: TRBJ1-2; D: .; V: TRBV18; size: once; CDR3: CASSEGTSQVRGYTF; DNA: TGTGCCAGCTCTGAGGGCACCTCCCAGGTCAGGGGCTACACCTTC
J: TRBJ1-4; D: .; V: TRBV4-1; size: .; CDR3: CASSQVLQGPREKLFF; DNA: TGCGCCAGCAGCCAAGTCTTACAGGGCCCTCGAGAAAAACTGTTTTTT
J: TRBJ1-1; D: .; V: TRBV5-3; size: few; CDR3: CASTGRGAFF; DNA: TGTGCCTCAACAGGGAGGGGAGCTTTCTTT
J: TRBJ2-1; D: .; V: TRBV11-2; size: .; CDR3: CASSLVGQSSYNEQFF; DNA: TGTGCCAGCAGCTTAGTAGGACAGTCCTCCTACAATGAGCAGTTCTTC
J: TRBJ1-2; D: TRBD1; V: TRBV28; size: .; CDR3: CASSLALTGGSGYTF; DNA: TGTGCCAGCAGTTTGGCCCTGACAGGGGGCAGTGGCTACACCTTC
J: TRBJ1-5; D: .; V: TRBV30; size: .; CDR3: CAWSVERDQPQHF; DNA: TGTGCCTGGAGTGTAGAAAGAGATCAGCCCCAGCATTTT
J: TRBJ1-2; D: TRBD1; V: TRBV4-1; size: .; CDR3: CASSQVVLDRDRERRGYTF; DNA: TGCGCCAGCAGCCAAGTTGTACTAGATCGGGACAGGGAACGTCGTGGCTACACCTTC
J: TRBJ1-2; D: TRBD1; V: TRBV19; size: few; CDR3: CASSRQGFGYTF; DNA: TGTGCCAGTAGTAGACAGGGTTTTGGCTACACCTTC
J: TRBJ2-7; D: TRBD1; V: TRBV18; size: .; CDR3: CASSLGQGRSYEQYF; DNA: TGTGCCAGCTCCCTCGGACAGGGACGCTCCTACGAGCAGTACTTC
J: TRBJ2-7; D: .; V: TRBV28; size: few; CDR3: CASSNSGLIVGYEQYF; DNA: TGTGCCAGCAGCAACTCAGGACTCATCGTTGGTTACGAGCAGTACTTC
J: TRBJ2-7; D: TRBD1; V: TRBV29-1; size: once; CDR3: CSASGPGTGYYEQYF; DNA: TGCAGCGCCTCAGGTCCCGGGACAGGGTACTACGAGCAGTACTTC
J: TRBJ1-1; D: .; V: TRBV29-1; size: .; CDR3: CSGRGGTEAFF; DNA: TGCAGTGGTAGAGGGGGCACTGAAGCTTTCTTT
J: TRBJ2-2; D: .; V: TRBV2; size: few; CDR3: CASSDVPRGELFF; DNA: TGTGCCAGCAGTGACGTCCCCCGCGGGGAGCTGTTTTTT
J: TRBJ2-7; D: TRBD2; V: TRBV11-2; size: .; CDR3: CASSLGTSGYEQYF; DNA: TGTGCCAGCAGCTTGGGGACTAGCGGCTACGAGCAGTACTTC
J: TRBJ1-2; D: TRBD1; V: TRBV10-2; size: .; CDR3: CASGLRQGTLNYGYTF; DNA: TGCGCCAGCGGCTTACGACAGGGGACTCTTAACTATGGCTACACCTTC
J: TRBJ2-7; D: .; V: TRBV6-6; size: .; CDR3: CASSYTTSYEQYF; DNA: TGTGCCAGCAGTTACACAACGTCCTACGAGCAGTACTTC
J: TRBJ2-5; D: .; V: TRBV5-1; size: .; CDR3: CASSFPSVQETQYF; DNA: TGCGCCAGCAGCTTTCCTAGCGTACAAGAGACCCAGTACTTC
J: TRBJ1-5; D: TRBD1; V: TRBV9; size: .; CDR3: CASSPQGGGNQPQHF; DNA: TGTGCCAGCAGCCCACAGGGGGGGGGCAATCAGCCCCAGCATTTT
J: TRBJ2-3; D: TRBD2; V: TRBV30; size: .; CDR3: CAWSSGRVGTDTQYF; DNA: TGTGCCTGGAGTAGCGGGAGGGTCGGCACAGATACGCAGTATTTT
J: TRBJ1-2; D: TRBD1; V: TRBV27; size: .; CDR3: CASSPSGTGINGYTF; DNA: TGTGCCAGCAGTCCCTCCGGGACAGGGATCAATGGCTACACCTTC
J: TRBJ1-2; D: .; V: TRBV2; size: .; CDR3: CASRGLDRAYGYTF; DNA: TGTGCCAGCAGGGGGTTGGACAGAGCCTATGGCTACACCTTC
J: TRBJ2-1; D: .; V: TRBV9; size: few; CDR3: CASSVGPRANEQFF; DNA: TGTGCCAGCAGCGTCGGGCCGCGGGCCAATGAGCAGTTCTTC
J: TRBJ2-7; D: .; V: TRBV4-1; size: .; CDR3: CASSHPGGYEQYF; DNA: TGCGCCAGCAGCCACCCCGGAGGCTACGAGCAGTACTTC
J: TRBJ2-7; D: TRBD1; V: TRBV6-4; size: .; CDR3: CASSLQGAREQYF; DNA: TGTGCCAGCAGCCTCCAGGGGGCCCGCGAGCAGTACTTC
J: TRBJ1-2; D: .; V: TRBV18; size: .; CDR3: CASSPQTASGGYTF; DNA: TGTGCCAGCTCACCCCAGACAGCTAGCGGGGGCTACACCTTC
J: TRBJ2-7; D: TRBD1; V: TRBV28; size: .; CDR3: CASSNLGTADEQYF; DNA: TGTGCCAGCAGTAATCTCGGGACAGCCGACGAGCAGTACTTC
J: TRBJ2-2; D: TRBD2; V: TRBV27; size: once; CDR3: CASRPPGLAHTGELFF; DNA: TGTGCCAGCAGACCGCCGGGACTAGCTCACACCGGGGAGCTGTTTTTT
J: TRBJ2-7; D: TRBD1; V: TRBV4-2; size: .; CDR3: CASSQGAGGFYEQYF; DNA: TGTGCCAGCAGCCAAGGGGCAGGGGGTTTCTACGAGCAGTACTTC
J: TRBJ2-1; D: TRBD1; V: TRBV9; size: .; CDR3: CASSDNPDRPSLNEQFF; DNA: TGTGCCAGCAGCGACAACCCGGACAGGCCTTCACTAAATGAGCAGTTCTTC